The entry below describes one T cell receptor beta chain. V was pared by 4 bases and J by 8 bases, with 26 bases between. Per the germline V gene, CDR1 is MNHNS and CDR2 is SASEGT. This CDR3 contains 17 residues. This entry comes from a study of CD4 and CD8 cells across lung adenocarcinoma regions. TCRdb processed the PCR reads anew with MiXCR; each CDR3 protein has one entry. The sample includes about 18,000 distinct CDR3 sequences, about 50% of them seen just once. The specimen was CD8+ T cells from the margin of a lung tumor. The sequence was obtained from a male donor with lung adenocarcinoma. The CD4 and CD8 labels of this study may be unreliable. This sequence joins TRBV6-1 and TRBJ2-5, with D perhaps TRBD1 or TRBD2 (6 bases each). CDR3 in amino acids: CASSGGTGGGDTDTQYF. CDR3 DNA: TGTGCCAGCAGTGGGGGGACTGGGGGCGGTGACACAGATACCCAGTACTTC.